This is a list of T cell receptor beta chains from one sample in a study of blood T cells in healthy people across ages. MiXCR, applied by TCRdb to the 5' RACE reads, yields one record per CDR3 protein. The table records nearly 800,000 distinct CDR3 sequences, about 25% of them present only once. In addition, the sample was reused for a study of T cells of mothers and their children.

Specimen: blood. The receptors stem from a boy aged 5 to 17 in good health. Both conserved end residues are part of each CDR3. The D gene is left open where the match is weak. Not every row has a clone size; where given, it reads once, few, many or a size class.

- TRBJ2-5 - TRBV12-3/TRBV12-4 CASSFDAGGRETQYF TGTGCCAGCAGTTTTGATGCAGGGGGGCGTGAGACCCAGTACTTC
- TRBJ1-6 once TRBV10-3 CAISERTANSTLHF TGTGCCATCAGTGAGCGGACAGCTAATTCAACCCTCCACTTT
TRBD2 TRBJ2-1 few TRBV28 CASSYPTSGRANEQFF TGTGCCAGCAGTTATCCGACTAGCGGGAGGGCCAATGAGCAGTTCTTC
- TRBJ1-4 - TRBV7-2 CASSLEVANEKLFF TGTGCCAGCAGCTTAGAGGTTGCAAATGAAAAACTGTTTTTT
- TRBJ1-4 - TRBV29-1 CSVGVGGNEKLFF TGCAGCGTTGGAGTGGGGGGGAATGAAAAACTGTTTTTT
- TRBJ1-2 - TRBV28 CASREGGDYGYTF TGTGCCAGCAGGGAGGGTGGAGACTATGGCTACACCTTC
- TRBJ2-5 few TRBV20-1 CSASPGLTQYF TGCAGTGCTAGCCCGGGCCTCACCCAGTACTTC
- TRBJ1-1 few TRBV10-3 CAISESSGGSIEAFF TGTGCCATCAGTGAGTCTTCGGGGGGGAGTATTGAAGCTTTCTTT
- TRBJ2-2 - TRBV5-1 CASSTGNGGELFF TGCGCCAGCAGCACCGGGAACGGCGGGGAGCTGTTTTTT
- TRBJ2-7 - TRBV5-6 CASSLNRDGYEQYF TGTGCCAGCAGCTTGAACAGGGACGGTTACGAGCAGTACTTC
- TRBJ2-3 few TRBV12-3/TRBV12-4 CASTTTKSTDTQYF TGTGCCAGCACCACAACGAAAAGCACAGATACGCAGTATTTT
TRBD2 TRBJ2-3 - TRBV20-1 CSARDILAGGPIVTDTQYF TGCAGTGCTAGAGATATCCTAGCGGGAGGGCCAATCGTCACAGATACGCAGTATTTT
- TRBJ2-7 - TRBV25-1 CASSEPGAYEQYF TGTGCCAGCAGTGAACCTGGAGCCTACGAGCAGTACTTC
- TRBJ1-1 - TRBV4-3 CASSQVRLNTEAFF TGCGCCAGCAGCCAAGTGCGGTTGAACACTGAAGCTTTCTTT
- TRBJ1-3 few TRBV6-5 CASSRDTVSGNTIYF TGTGCCAGCAGCCGCGACACCGTCTCTGGAAACACCATATATTTT
- TRBJ1-1 - TRBV4-1 CASSQVAGFVTEAFF TGCGCCAGCAGCCAAGTCGCAGGGTTTGTCACTGAAGCTTTCTTT
- TRBJ1-1 few TRBV20-1 CSARDGLNTEAFF TGCAGTGCTAGAGATGGACTGAACACTGAAGCTTTCTTT
- TRBJ1-6 few TRBV7-2 CASSLLGQNNSPLHF TGTGCCAGCAGCTTACTGGGGCAGAATAATTCACCCCTCCACTTT
- TRBJ2-7 few TRBV6-5 CASSYSDPREQYF TGTGCCAGCAGTTACTCGGATCCCCGGGAGCAGTACTTC
- TRBJ1-2 few TRBV7-9 CASSYRDGVRGYAF TGTGCCAGCAGTTACCGGGACGGGGTGAGAGGCTACGCCTTC
- TRBJ2-7 - TRBV20-1 CSARDTRVRDEQYF TGCAGTGCTAGAGATACTAGAGTAAGAGACGAGCAGTACTTC
- TRBJ1-2 few TRBV7-8 CASTAANYGYTF TGTGCCAGCACCGCAGCTAACTATGGCTACACCTTC
- TRBJ2-1 - TRBV15 CATSRDGHEQFF TGTGCCACCAGCAGAGATGGGCATGAGCAGTTCTTC
- TRBJ1-4 many TRBV12-3/TRBV12-4 CASSLDSGNEKLFF TGTGCCAGCAGCCTGGACAGCGGTAATGAAAAACTGTTTTTT
TRBD2 TRBJ2-1 - TRBV5-6 CASSPEGLAGVLDEQFF TGTGCCAGCAGCCCGGAGGGACTAGCGGGAGTCTTGGATGAGCAGTTCTTC
- TRBJ2-5 - TRBV28 CASSRFGAETQYF TGTGCCAGCAGCCGGTTCGGGGCGGAGACCCAGTACTTC
- TRBJ2-7 - TRBV6-1 CASSEAVWGDPNF TGTGCCAGCAGTGAAGCGGTTTGGGGGGACCCCAACTTC
- TRBJ2-7 - TRBV7-3 CASSARGGGSYEQYF TGTGCCAGCAGCGCCCGAGGGGGAGGGAGCTACGAGCAGTACTTC
TRBD2 TRBJ2-5 - TRBV29-1 CGGRAHETQYF TGCGGCGGGAGGGCCCATGAGACCCAGTACTTC
TRBD2 TRBJ2-1 few TRBV4-3 CAGSQDPSGGADEQFF TGCGCCGGCAGCCAAGATCCGAGCGGGGGGGCCGATGAGCAGTTCTTC
- TRBJ1-1 few TRBV3-1 CASSQAAESFWAENTEAFF TGTGCCAGCAGCCAAGCAGCTGAATCATTCTGGGCCGAGAACACTGAAGCTTTCTTT
TRBD2 TRBJ2-1 - TRBV20-1 CSASVREDRRYNEQFF TGCAGTGCTAGCGTGCGGGAGGACCGACGGTATAATGAGCAGTTCTTC
TRBD2 TRBJ2-2 - TRBV7-2 CASSYIPGGYTGELFF TGTGCCAGCAGCTATATACCGGGAGGATACACCGGGGAGCTGTTTTTT
- TRBJ1-3 many TRBV20-1 CSAYQDPGNTIYF TGCAGTGCTTATCAGGACCCTGGAAACACCATATATTTT
- TRBJ1-1 few TRBV19 CASSIFPPQANAEAFF TGTGCCAGTAGTATATTCCCCCCACAGGCAAACGCTGAAGCTTTCTTT
TRBD1 TRBJ2-4 - TRBV20-1 CSASRNRGQGNKNIQYF TGCAGTGCTTCTAGAAATAGGGGACAGGGTAACAAAAACATTCAGTACTTC
TRBD2 TRBJ2-1 - TRBV5-1 CASSLVLAADNEQFF TGCGCCAGCAGCTTGGTCCTAGCGGCGGACAATGAGCAGTTCTTC
- TRBJ2-5 few TRBV15 CATSRGTDLSETQYF TGTGCCACCAGCAGAGGGACAGACCTCTCGGAGACCCAGTACTTC
TRBD2 TRBJ2-7 few TRBV10-2 CASRPGTSGYEQYF TGCGCCAGCAGACCCGGGACTAGCGGCTACGAGCAGTACTTC
- TRBJ1-2 - TRBV5-6 CASSLSQTYYGYTF TGTGCCAGCAGCTTGTCGCAGACCTACTATGGCTACACCTTC
TRBD2 TRBJ2-2 - TRBV4-3 CASSQSTSGRDTGELFF TGCGCCAGCAGCCAATCTACTAGCGGGAGGGATACCGGGGAGCTGTTTTTT
- TRBJ2-7 - TRBV6-4 CASSDSGGYEQYF TGTGCCAGCAGTGACTCGGGTGGCTACGAGCAGTACTTC
- TRBJ2-2 few TRBV7-9 CASSLGMNTGELFF TGTGCCAGCAGCTTGGGGATGAACACCGGGGAGCTGTTTTTT
- TRBJ2-7 - TRBV7-2 CASSNEGRSPYEQYF TGTGCCAGCAGCAACGAGGGAAGGTCCCCCTACGAGCAGTACTTC
- TRBJ1-2 few TRBV12-3/TRBV12-4 CASGQGYGYTF TGTGCCAGCGGGCAGGGCTATGGCTACACCTTC
TRBD1 TRBJ2-7 few TRBV6-1 CASSAGQGGNPYEQYF TGTGCCAGCAGTGCCGGACAGGGTGGTAATCCGTACGAGCAGTACTTC
- TRBJ1-5 - TRBV4-3 CASSQGRNSNQPQHF TGCGCCAGCAGCCAAGGCAGGAATAGCAATCAGCCCCAGCATTTT
- TRBJ1-1 - TRBV2 CASSEDMNTEAFF TGTGCCAGCAGTGAAGACATGAACACTGAAGCTTTCTTT
TRBD2 TRBJ2-1 - TRBV6-2/TRBV6-3 CASGGASGGRGEQFF TGTGCCAGCGGGGGTGCTAGCGGGGGGCGGGGTGAGCAGTTCTTC
- TRBJ2-1 few TRBV7-2 CASSALGYNEQFF TGTGCCAGCAGCGCACTAGGATACAATGAGCAGTTCTTC